This paragraph covers one T cell receptor (beta chain) sequence. The table came from immunoSEQ multiplex PCR; TCRdb's copy has only in-frame clones and leaves some out. The data contain roughly 120,000 clones, over 70% of them singletons. The data are from a study of blood T cell repertoires in COVID-19. V was cut by 1 base and J by 9 bases, with 7 bases left in between. Germline loops: CDR1 SNHLY, CDR2 FYNNEI. This CDR3 region has 13 residues. The TCR originated in a woman in her 70s with acute or convalescent COVID-19. Sequencing was done on a sample of peripheral blood. The gene calls are TRBV2 and TRBJ1-6; D not resolved. The CDR3, as DNA: TGTGCCAGCAGTGAAGGGTGGAGTTCACCCCTCCACTTT. Protein: CASSEGWSSPLHF.